This T cell receptor (beta chain) was sequenced for a study of beta chain features in type 1 diabetes. The V end lost 3 bases, the J end lost 4 bases, and 14 bases lay between the germline ends. The CDR3 is 15 amino acids. The germline gives CDR1 SEHNR, CDR2 FQNEAQ (reference sequence). General study points: Among patients with Type 1 diabetes, TCRB CDR3s were moderately but significantly shorter in every one of the four CD4+ subsets. Among patients, naive, central memory and Treg TCRB repertoires appeared more similar than among healthy donors. Fewer junction insertions and more nucleotide deletions appeared in type 1 diabetes patients. Here, the possible influence of HLA type (on TCRB rearrangement) remained unresolved.

About this clone: The antigen remains unidentified.

Expressed TCRB transcripts were sequenced because the entire RNA isolate underwent reverse transcription. Libraries were prepared by immunoSEQ multiplex PCR; TCRdb keeps only in-frame clonotypes and omits some of them. The data show about 330,000 clones, with approximately 9.9% seen just once and 0.015% held by the top ten. Sequences were obtained from naive CD4+ T cells from blood. The receptor was derived from a woman in her twenties or thirties in good health. J is TRBJ2-3 and V is TRBV7-9; D is uncertain. CDR3 DNA: TGTGCCAGCAGCTTGTTAAGTGTGCCGGCAGATACGCAGTATTTT. The encoded protein is CASSLLSVPADTQYF.